The 10 T cell receptor beta chains in this list originate from one sample, sequenced in a study of shared clonotypes between healthy human individuals. The repertoire was sequenced with immunoSEQ multiplex PCR; TCRdb's copy has only in-frame clones and lacks some. The repertoire holds 2 million to 2.5 million clones, 85% to 95% seen once, with around 0.38% in the top ten. Sequencing was carried out using naive CD4+ T cells from PBMCs. Subset given: CD45RA+ positively selected. These receptors were collected from a man aged 18 to 30 in good health. Some clones in this sample may be carry-over from other donors' samples.

This chain links TRBV5-1 with TRBJ2-1; maybe TRBD2 (6 bases). Germline V gives CDR1 SGHRS, CDR2 YFSETQ. V lost 6 bases to trimming and J lost 6 bases, with 19 bases between them. CDR3 length: 15 amino acids. CDR3 in amino acids: CASNRGDWDFNEQFF. CDR3 bases: TGCGCCAGCAACCGAGGGGACTGGGACTTCAATGAGCAGTTCTTC.

The rearrangement uses TRBV4-2 and TRBJ2-3, with a weak D call TRBD2 (6 bases). CDR1 is LGHNA and CDR2 is YNFKEQ in the germline V gene. The CDR3 consists of 16 residues. Trimming stripped 6 bases from V and 4 bases from J, with 20 bases between. The CDR3 loop is CASSRSTGEGSDTQYF. The CDR3 DNA reads as TGTGCCAGCAGTCGAAGTACGGGAGAAGGGTCAGATACGCAGTATTTT.

Notes on this clone: The same CDR3 can be traced to other DNA sequences in this sample. The chain is built from TRBV28 and TRBJ2-7; 7 bases fit TRBD1. The V gene end was trimmed by 4 bases and the J gene end by 0 bases; junction bases not matched to a gene: 6. This CDR3 is built from 15 residues. Germline CDR1 is MDHEN and CDR2 is SYDVKM. In nucleotides, the CDR3 is TGTGCCAGCAGTTCTCCGGGACAGAGCTCCTACGAGCAGTACTTC. Amino acid sequence: CASSSPGQSSYEQYF.

For the CDR3, the DNA is TGTGCCAGCAGTCTCCGACCGGCCCCAAACGAGCAGTACTTC. It translates to CASSLRPAPNEQYF. V is TRBV27 and J is TRBJ2-7; D unresolved. Germline assignment: CDR1 MNHEY and CDR2 SMNVEV (reference sequence). The CDR3 length is 14 residues. With 5 bases removed from V and 5 bases from J, the gap between germline ends came to 16 bases.

The chain is built from TRBV28 and TRBJ2-3; D might be TRBD2 (6 bases). V was clipped by 11 bases and J by 3 bases, with 12 bases between them. Per the germline V gene, CDR1 is MDHEN and CDR2 is SYDVKM. CDR3 length: 12 residues. In DNA form, the CDR3 reads TGTGCCGTGGGAGCGGGTACAGATACGCAGTATTTT. This sequence encodes CAVGAGTDTQYF.

The CDR3 DNA sequence: TGCGCCAGCAGCCCGGGAGACAGGGGCAATCAGCCCCAGCATTTT. It specifies CASSPGDRGNQPQHF. The rearrangement uses TRBV5-1 and TRBJ1-5, with TRBD1 identical over 7 bases. V was pared by 4 bases and J by 2 bases, with 6 bases of the junction left unmatched. Germline V CDR1 and CDR2: SGHRS, YFSETQ. CDR3 length: 15 residues.

The rearrangement links TRBV5-1 to TRBJ2-1, with TRBD2 matching 8 bases. J gave up 4 bases and V 4 bases, and 7 bases lay outside the gene matches. This CDR3 spans 15 amino acids. Germline V gene lookup returns CDR1 SGHRS and CDR2 YFSETQ. CDR3 nucleotide sequence: TGCGCCAGCAGCGCCCTTAGCGGGACGTACAATGAGCAGTTCTTC. It yields the protein CASSALSGTYNEQFF.

The V and J genes are TRBV6-1 and TRBJ1-5; the D is unclear. CDR3 length equals 15 residues. Germline V CDR1 and CDR2: MNHNS, SASEGT. Between the trimmed V and J ends, which lost 4 bases and 6 bases, there was a span of 16 bases. For the CDR3, the DNA is TGTGCCAGCAGTGTAGGCGGGGTCGGTATTCAGCCCCAGCATTTT. It translates to CASSVGGVGIQPQHF.

The rearrangement uses TRBV19 and TRBJ1-4; D unclear. Germline CDR1 reads LNHDA; CDR2 reads SQIVND (reference sequence). Trimming shortened V by 6 bases and J by 11 bases, and 16 bases separated the two germline ends. The CDR3 spans 13 residues. The CDR3 DNA is TGTGCCAGTAGGGACCGAGGAAAAGGGAAACTGTTTTTT. Its protein is CASRDRGKGKLFF.

The rearrangement joins TRBV30 to TRBJ2-5, with D perhaps given as TRBD1 or TRBD2 (6 bases each). Between the trimmed V and J ends, which lost 4 bases and 5 bases, there was a span of 20 bases. The CDR3 covers 15 residues. From germline, CDR1 is GTSNPN and CDR2 SVGIG (reference sequence). The CDR3 protein is CAWNVLGGPKETQYF. In nucleotides, the CDR3 is TGTGCCTGGAACGTATTAGGGGGGCCCAAGGAGACCCAGTACTTC.